This TCR beta chain was sequenced for a study of blood T cell repertoires in COVID-19. Germline values: CDR1 MNHEY, CDR2 SMNVEV (reference sequence). Trimming removed 6 bases from V and 6 bases from J; junction bases left unmatched: 2. The CDR3 length is 12 residues. The repertoire was sequenced with immunoSEQ multiplex PCR; TCRdb's copy has only in-frame clones and lacks some. Seen here are 300,000 to 350,000 clones, about nine tenths observed once, and the top ten hold approximately 9.9%. The sample holds a few counts of this clone. The sample taken for sequencing was peripheral blood. V and J are TRBV27 and TRBJ2-1, with TRBD1 matching 7 bases. This TCR came from a man younger than 45 with COVID-19, enrolled during active disease. Here the CDR3 reads CASSWTGNEQFF. The CDR3 DNA follows: TGTGCCAGCAGCTGGACAGGCAATGAGCAGTTCTTC.